This section outlines one T cell receptor beta chain sequence together with its context. V was trimmed by 3 bases and J by 5 bases, leaving 12 bases between them. Germline CDR1 SGHRS, CDR2 YFSETQ. The CDR3 runs to 14 residues. The assay, immunoSEQ v3.0, was run at survey level. Generated by immunoSEQ multiplex PCR, the TCRdb table keeps only in-frame clones and is missing some. The sample lists about 39,000 clones, about 90% seen once, with about 4% in the top ten. This sample is part of a study of long-term antiretroviral therapy in people with HIV. This specimen was unsorted PBMCs, taken 1.2 years after starting antiretroviral therapy. This sequence joins TRBV5-1 and TRBJ2-1; TRBD1 or TRBD2 may be the D gene (6 bases each). This TCR came from a woman in her 50s with HIV. The CDR3 spells CASSSPRGDNEQFF. Here the CDR3 DNA reads TGCGCCAGCAGCTCCCCAAGGGGGGACAATGAGCAGTTCTTC.